What follows is one T cell receptor (beta chain) and its context. Its specificity is unknown. The V gene's germline CDR1 is LNHDA and CDR2 SQIVND (reference sequence). The CDR3 runs to 13 residues. With 7 bases removed from V and 1 base from J, the gap between germline ends came to 11 bases. This entry is derived from a study of cytomegalovirus exposure and HLA in healthy donors. Study information: A previous analysis identified 95 million to 130 million unique TCR beta sequences derived from some 170 million T cells.

Points from the study as a whole: Researchers counted some 150 TCR beta chains as cytomegalovirus-associated. TCR association rates varied by HLA locus in a later analysis, with DRB1 highest and HLA-C lowest.

PCR was performed using 60 Vbeta and 13 Jbeta primers. Method: immunoSEQ multiplex PCR; TCRdb's copy keeps in-frame clones and lacks some. In all, the sample yields more than 40,000 clones. The rearrangement joins TRBV19 to TRBJ2-7, with D perhaps TRBD2 (6 bases). Sequenced: PBMCs. This TCR derives from a male donor in good health and CMV-seronegative. CDR3 region: CASTMGGSYEQYF. Written as DNA, the CDR3 is TGTGCCAGTACGATGGGGGGATCCTACGAGCAGTACTTC.